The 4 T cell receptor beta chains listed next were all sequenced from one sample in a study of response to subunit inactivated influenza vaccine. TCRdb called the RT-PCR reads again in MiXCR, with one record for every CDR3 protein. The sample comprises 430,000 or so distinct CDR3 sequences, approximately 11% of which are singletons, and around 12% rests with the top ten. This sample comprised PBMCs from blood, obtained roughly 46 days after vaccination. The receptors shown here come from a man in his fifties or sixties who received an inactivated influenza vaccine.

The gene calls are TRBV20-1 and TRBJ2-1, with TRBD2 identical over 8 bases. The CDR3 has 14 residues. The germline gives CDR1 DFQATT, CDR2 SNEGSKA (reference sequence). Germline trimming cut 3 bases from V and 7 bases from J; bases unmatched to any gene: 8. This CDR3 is CSASGGAKGNEQFF. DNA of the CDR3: TGCAGTGCTAGCGGGGGGGCCAAGGGAAATGAGCAGTTCTTC.

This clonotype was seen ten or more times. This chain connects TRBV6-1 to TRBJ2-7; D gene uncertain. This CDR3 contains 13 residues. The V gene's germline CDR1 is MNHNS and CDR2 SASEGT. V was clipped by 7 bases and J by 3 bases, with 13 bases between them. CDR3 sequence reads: CASTQPGGYEQYF. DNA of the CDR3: TGTGCCAGCACCCAACCGGGCGGCTACGAGCAGTACTTC.

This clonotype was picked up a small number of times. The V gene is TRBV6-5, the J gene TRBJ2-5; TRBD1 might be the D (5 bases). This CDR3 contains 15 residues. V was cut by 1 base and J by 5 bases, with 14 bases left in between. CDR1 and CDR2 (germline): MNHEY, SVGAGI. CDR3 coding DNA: TGTGCCAGCAGTTACTTGGGGCAAGAAATCGAGACCCAGTACTTC. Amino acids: CASSYLGQEIETQYF.

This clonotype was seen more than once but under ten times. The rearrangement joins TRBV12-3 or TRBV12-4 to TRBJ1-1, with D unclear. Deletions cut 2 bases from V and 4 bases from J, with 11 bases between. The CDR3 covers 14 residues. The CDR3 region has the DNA TGTGCCAGCAGTTTAAAAGGAGGTGGCACTGAAGCTTTCTTT. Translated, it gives CASSLKGGGTEAFF.